This T cell receptor (beta chain) came from a study of post-analysis software for immune sequencing data. Overall study findings and caveats: The authors found that F measure strongly co-clustered same-batch samples. Relative to controls, patients had about 5 TRBV segments at higher frequency, with TRBV5-6, TRBV5-1 and TRBV20-1 among these.

The CDR3 length is 16 residues. V trimming: 2 bases; J trimming: 8 bases; junction bases outside the gene matches: 14. A note on this clonotype: Its antigen is not identified.

Included in the TCR beta cDNA libraries were unique molecular identifiers. The source material, about 0.95 to 10 million T cells, gave rise to roughly 0.5 million cDNA molecules. Via MiXCR, TCRdb re-called the PCR reads, giving one row per CDR3 protein. The data contain about 430,000 distinct CDR3 sequences, roughly 40% of them singletons. J is TRBJ1-2 and V is TRBV12-3 or TRBV12-4, with 7 bases aligning to TRBD1. The sample taken for sequencing was blood. This TCR was sampled from a girl aged 2 to 9 with multiple sclerosis. This CDR3 reads CASSLRGPVGNNGYTF. CDR3 nucleotide sequence: TGTGCCAGCAGTTTAAGGGGGCCGGTCGGTAATAACGGCTACACCTTC.